This T cell receptor beta chain originates from a study of OX40 agonist ivuxolimab in advanced cancers. Study details: Allowance was made for prior anti-PD-1, anti-PD-L1 or anti-CTLA-4 therapy, and 35% to 40% had some. One hepatocellular carcinoma and two cutaneous melanoma patients partially responded.

Clones were read by immunoSEQ multiplex PCR, and TCRdb kept only the in-frame ones, dropping some. There are 70,000 to 80,000 clones in the sample; around 94% occur only once, and around a sixth lies in the top ten. There are 16 residues in the CDR3. V shed 1 base and J 5 bases; nucleotides not matched to a gene: 9. Germline CDR1 MGHRA, CDR2 YSYEKL. Sample: CD4+ or CD8+ T cells sorted from blood, taken in a trial of the OX40 agonist ivuxolimab. The clonotype was recovered from an adult with an advanced solid tumor such as melanoma, head and neck, liver or kidney cancer. This chain uses TRBV4-1 with TRBJ2-5; 8 bases match TRBD1. In DNA, the CDR3 is TGCGCCAGCAGCCAAGTAGCAGGGGGCAAGTCGGAGACCCAGTACTTC. This translates into CASSQVAGGKSETQYF.